The clone carrying this T cell receptor beta chain was detected many times. No antigen is known for it. The sample originates from a study of regulatory T cells in long-lasting Graves disease. Germline V CDR1 and CDR2: KGHDR, SFDVKD. The length of the CDR3 is 16 residues. Losses at the gene ends were 4 bases for V and 2 bases for J; bases not matched to a gene: 7. iRepertoire HTBI primers and Arm-PCR of CDR3 regions built TCR beta libraries. One entry per CDR3 protein results from TCRdb running MiXCR on the multiplex PCR reads. This sample has fewer than 650,000 distinct CDR3 sequences, with about 16% found just once. Study findings and constraints: Less diverse TCR repertoires were seen in persistent Graves' patients than in newly diagnosed ones.

Time point meaning: newly diagnosed GD, antithyroid drugs for less than 3 months. Generation of the TCR library employed RNA extracted from PBMCs. Under American Thyroid Association guidelines, Graves' disease was diagnosed. These data are also associated with another study on T cells in Graves' hyperthyroidism and ophthalmopathy. That source adds: In the blood, most expanded thyroid clonotypes above 0.001 appeared as well.

This TCR was recovered from a woman in her twenties or thirties with Graves disease. The input for sequencing was peripheral blood mononuclear cells (PBMCs), taken at new diagnosis, from a patient treated with antithyroid drugs. The chain uses TRBV24-1 and TRBJ1-5, with 7 nucleotides matching TRBD1. The CDR3 here is CATSDRQGPGNQPQHF. The CDR3 nucleotides are TGTGCCACCAGTGACAGACAGGGTCCGGGCAATCAGCCCCAGCATTTT.